A single sample gave rise to the 18 T cell receptor beta chains below, sequenced in a study of T cells in Graves' hyperthyroidism and ophthalmopathy. Regions amplified from RNA transcripts were the TCR beta CDR3 regions. HTBI primers were used for first-round RT-PCR of the TCR CDR3. TCRdb reprocessed the multiplex PCR reads with MiXCR, giving one entry per CDR3 protein. The data hold 300,000 to 500,000 distinct CDR3 sequences, with about an eighth observed a single time. The specimen sequenced was blood. The receptors stem from a man aged 50 to 60 with Graves' ophthalmopathy.

This clonotype was seen repeatedly, ten times or more. The chain combines TRBV13 with TRBJ1-1; D is undetermined. With 2 bases removed from V and 5 bases from J, the gap between germline ends came to 6 bases. The germline V gene has CDR1 PRHDT and CDR2 FYEKMQ (reference sequence). The CDR3 covers 12 residues. The CDR3 coding sequence is TGTGCCAGCAGCTTACGGTCTACTGAAGCTTTCTTT. Protein product: CASSLRSTEAFF.

In its sample, this clonotype was seen many times. The rearrangement links TRBV5-8 to TRBJ2-5; D remains ambiguous. V lost 4 bases, J lost 5 bases, and 12 bases lay in between. Per germline, CDR1 SGHTS and CDR2 YDEGEE. This CDR3 has 13 amino acids. The CDR3 nucleotides are TGTGCCAGCAGCCCAGAACAGCAGGAGACCCAGTACTTC. It specifies CASSPEQQETQYF.

Points on this clonotype: Given a much more abundant clone one base away, this may be a read error. V gene TRBV18 combines with J gene TRBJ2-3; D gene unclear. The CDR3 has 16 amino acids. Germline CDR1 is KGHSH and CDR2 is LQKENI. The CDR3 here is CAGSPGFGDLRDTQYF. The CDR3 coding sequence is TGTGCCGGCTCACCGGGTTTTGGGGATCTGAGAGATACGCAGTATTTT.

This clonotype was recorded a few times. The CDR3 DNA reads as TGTGCCAGCAGTTTATGGCTGGAGACTGAAGCTTTCTTT. It codes for CASSLWLETEAFF. The chain links TRBV27 to TRBJ1-1; unclear D gene. V was cut by 1 base and J by 5 bases, with 8 bases left in between. This CDR3 region has 13 residues. In germline, CDR1 is MNHEY, CDR2 SMNVEV (reference sequence).

Remarks on this clonotype: A much larger clone differs by one base, so this may be a read error. The chain has TRBV6-1 and TRBJ2-3; D could derive from TRBD1 or TRBD2 (5 bases each). CDR1 and CDR2 from the germline V gene are MNHNS and SASEGT. The CDR3 runs to 16 residues. The CDR3 here is CASSEAGPLGTDMQYF. The DNA of the CDR3 is TGTGCCAGCAGTGAAGCGGGACCGCTCGGCACAGATATGCAGTATTTT.

This clonotype was observed at least ten times. V and J are TRBV12-3 or TRBV12-4 and TRBJ2-3, with D unresolved. CDR3 length equals 14 residues. V lost 7 bases and J lost 0, with 11 bases in between. The CDR3: CASNDESSTDTQYF. DNA of the CDR3: TGTGCCAGCAACGACGAAAGTAGCACAGATACGCAGTATTTT.

This clonotype came up many times. V usage is TRBV29-1 and J usage is TRBJ2-1; D is unresolved. The CDR3 sequence is 11 residues long. Germline lookup yields CDR1 SQVTM and CDR2 ANQGSEA. V was pared by 4 bases and J by 9 bases, with 10 bases between. As DNA, the CDR3 is TGCAGCGTTGGGGGAATGGGTGAGCAGTTCTTC. This sequence encodes CSVGGMGEQFF.

This clonotype came up a few times. The genes are TRBV6-1 and TRBJ1-1; D unresolved. Trimming took 5 bases from V and 1 from J, leaving 11 bases between them. The germline V gene has CDR1 MNHNS and CDR2 SASEGT. The CDR3 extends over 14 amino acids. CDR3 in DNA: TGTGCCAGCAGTCTAACCGAGGGGAACACTGAAGCTTTCTTT. This translates into CASSLTEGNTEAFF.

Many counts were recorded for this clonotype. The chain uses TRBV12-3 or TRBV12-4 and TRBJ2-3; D might be TRBD2 (5 bases). V lost 2 bases, J lost 1 base, and 10 bases lay in between. The CDR3 extends over 15 amino acids. This chain's CDR3 is CASSLSGDRTDTQYF. The CDR3 coding sequence is TGTGCCAGCAGTTTATCCGGGGATCGCACAGATACGCAGTATTTT.

Ten or more counts support this clonotype. The J gene is TRBJ2-1, the V gene TRBV27; D gene unclear. This CDR3 has 15 residues. Trimming pared 3 bases from V and 4 bases from J, leaving 13 bases between. Germline V lookup: CDR1 MNHEY, CDR2 SMNVEV (reference sequence). The CDR3 protein is CASSFGSRWYNEQFF. The CDR3 DNA reads as TGTGCCAGCAGTTTTGGCTCGCGGTGGTACAATGAGCAGTTCTTC.

V is TRBV9 and J is TRBJ2-7, with D unresolved. The CDR3 loop spans 13 amino acids. Looked up from germline, CDR1 is SGDLS and CDR2 is YYNGEE. V dropped 0 bases and J dropped 4 bases, with 8 bases sitting between them. CDR3 region: CASSVVDGYEQYF. As DNA, the CDR3 is TGTGCCAGCAGCGTAGTGGACGGATACGAGCAGTACTTC.

This clonotype was found once. The V call is TRBV11-2, the J call TRBJ2-5; 13 bases agree with TRBD2. The CDR3 spans 21 residues. V gave up 6 bases and J gave up 2 bases; unmatched junction bases: 21. Germline values: CDR1 SGHAT, CDR2 FQNNGV. The CDR3 DNA is TGTGCCAGCAGTAAAGGACGGGACGCTGGACTAGCGGGAGTAGAACAAGAGACCCAGTACTTC. This translates into CASSKGRDAGLAGVEQETQYF.

This clonotype was observed many times. V and J are TRBV7-9 and TRBJ2-5; D perhaps matches TRBD2 (6 bases). This CDR3 comprises 14 residues. The ends were cut back, 5 bases at V and 2 bases at J, with 12 bases in the middle. Germline lookup yields CDR1 SEHNR and CDR2 FQNEAQ (reference sequence). CDR3 sequence: CASSTFGGQETQYF. CDR3 sequence (DNA): TGTGCCAGCAGCACCTTCGGGGGTCAAGAGACCCAGTACTTC.

This clonotype was found many times. The chain combines TRBV7-9 with TRBJ2-3; D is undetermined. CDR3 length: 15 amino acids. The germline gives CDR1 SEHNR, CDR2 FQNEAQ (reference sequence). Trimming shortened V by 5 bases and J by 6 bases, and 18 bases separated the two germline ends. In DNA form, the CDR3 reads TGTGCCAGCAGCCGCATCTTAGGCCTTTCTGATACGCAGTATTTT. The encoded protein is CASSRILGLSDTQYF.

This clonotype was picked up many times. The rearrangement links TRBV30 to TRBJ2-1; D assignment may be TRBD1 or TRBD2 (5 bases each). V was clipped by 2 bases and J by 5 bases, with 13 bases between them. This CDR3 spans 14 amino acids. CDR1 and CDR2 from the germline V gene are GTSNPN and SVGIG (reference sequence). CDR3 residues: CAWSTLGPNNEQFF. The CDR3 DNA follows: TGTGCCTGGAGTACCTTGGGACCCAACAATGAGCAGTTCTTC. The whole variable domain, filled in from reference TRBV30 and TRBJ2-1, reads SQTIHQWPATLVQPVGSPLSLECTVEGTSNPNLYWYRQAAGRGLQLLFYSVGIGQISSEVPQNLSASRPQDRQFILSSKKLLLSDSGFYLCAWSTLGPNNEQFFGPGTRLTVL.

This clonotype appeared many times. This chain joins TRBV29-1 and TRBJ2-7; perhaps TRBD2 as D (5 bases). Per the germline V gene, CDR1 is SQVTM and CDR2 is ANQGSEA. The V and J ends lost 5 bases and 4 bases respectively, with 12 bases between them. This CDR3 region has 12 residues. Written as DNA, the CDR3 is TGCAGCGTTTCTCTCTCGGGATACGAGCAGTACTTC. It specifies CSVSLSGYEQYF.

This clonotype was seen at least ten times. The chain uses TRBV20-1 and TRBJ2-1; tentative D call: TRBD1 (5 bases). This CDR3 is 14 amino acids long. The V and J ends lost 5 bases and 9 bases respectively, with 20 bases between them. Germline assignment: CDR1 DFQATT and CDR2 SNEGSKA (reference sequence). The CDR3 loop reads CSAPLRLTDGEQFF. For the CDR3, the DNA is TGCAGTGCTCCCCTCAGACTGACAGATGGTGAGCAGTTCTTC.

This clonotype was picked up many times. The J gene is TRBJ1-1, the V gene TRBV11-3, with 7 positions matching TRBD1. Germline V gene sequence: CDR1 SGHNT, CDR2 YENEEA. The CDR3 contains 15 residues. V lost 5 bases, J lost 5 bases, and 11 bases stayed unmatched. The CDR3 spells CASSPRTGLGTEAFF. CDR3 DNA: TGTGCCAGCAGCCCAAGGACAGGCTTGGGGACTGAAGCTTTCTTT.